This T cell receptor beta chain was obtained from a study of blood T cell repertoires in COVID-19. Overall study: Acute and convalescent COVID-19 samples came from the United States, Italy and Spain. T cells, B-cell-depleted T cells, or PBMCs supplied cDNA or gDNA.

The V and J ends lost 0 bases and 3 bases respectively, with 17 bases between them. Germline CDR1 and CDR2: SGHDN and FVKESK. The CDR3 spans 18 residues. In the original workflow: Nucleated cell counts were estimated from reference gene primer amplification. Here immunoSEQ multiplex PCR was the method, and the copy in TCRdb shows in-frame clones only, minus some. For V, J and clone size, that table is used; D and trimming come from the DNA. This table holds 85,000 to 130,000 clones, 75% to 90% found once. V gene TRBV14 combines with J gene TRBJ2-2; possibly TRBD1 for D (6 bases). The sequence was obtained from a man over 45 with acute or convalescent COVID-19. Input material: peripheral blood. The CDR3 reads CASSQDARTVRYTGELFF. The DNA for the CDR3 is TGTGCCAGCAGCCAAGATGCCAGGACAGTCCGTTACACCGGGGAGCTGTTTTTT.